A single sample gave rise to the 7 T cell receptor beta chains below, sequenced in a study of T-cell reconstitution after alpha-beta-depleted transplantation in children. Preparation of the TCRbeta library was carried out with unique molecular identifiers. MiXCR was run by TCRdb on the PCR reads, yielding one entry per CDR3 protein. The sample includes around 380,000 distinct CDR3 sequences, roughly 10% seen only once; the top ten take about 5%. The specimen comprised PBMCs from the stem cell graft donor, sampled from the stem cell graft. The receptors were sampled from a human donor who donated a stem cell graft to a child with acute myeloid leukemia.

The table lists this clonotype with many counts. The CDR3 DNA sequence: TGCAGTTTCCTAGAGGGGCTAGCGGGAGGGGTAGATACGCAGTATTTT. Translated, it gives CSFLEGLAGGVDTQYF. V gene TRBV20-1 combines with J gene TRBJ2-3; 12 bases fit TRBD2. The CDR3 consists of 16 residues. Germline CDR1 is DFQATT and CDR2 is SNEGSKA (reference sequence). The trim removed 8 bases at V and 5 bases at J, leaving 14 bases unmatched.

This clonotype was counted ten times or more. The chain joins TRBV7-9 to TRBJ1-1; 9 bases map to TRBD1. The CDR3 has 13 residues. Germline trimming cut 5 bases from V and 10 bases from J; bases unmatched to any gene: 8. The V gene's germline CDR1 is SEHNR and CDR2 FQNEAQ (reference sequence). CDR3 loop: CASSLEVQGAAFF. The CDR3 DNA reads TGTGCCAGCAGCCTAGAAGTACAGGGGGCAGCTTTCTTT.

The table lists this clonotype with many counts. The chain links TRBV10-2 to TRBJ2-2; possible D gene TRBD2, 6 bases. CDR3 length equals 15 residues. The V gene lost 3 bases and the J gene lost 7 bases, with 15 bases spanning the gap. Germline CDR1 and CDR2: WSHSY and SAAADI. CDR3 DNA: TGCGCCAGCAGTGATGGGGGGAGTCATGTCGGGGAGCTGTTTTTT. Amino acid sequence: CASSDGGSHVGELFF.

This clonotype has a handful of counts. The rearrangement links TRBV7-2 to TRBJ2-1; D is possibly TRBD1 (5 bases). V lost 5 bases, J lost 4 bases, and 9 bases lay in between. The CDR3 runs to 13 residues. Germline lookup yields CDR1 SGHTA and CDR2 FQGNSA. CDR3 nucleotide sequence: TGTGCCAGCAGCCAGTACAGGTACAATGAGCAGTTCTTC. Encoded protein: CASSQYRYNEQFF.

This sequence joins TRBV2 and TRBJ2-5, with D tentatively TRBD1 (6 bases). Germline CDR1 is SNHLY and CDR2 is FYNNEI. V lost 4 bases, J lost 3 bases, and 6 bases lay in between. The CDR3 totals 12 residues. CDR3 DNA: TGTGCCAGCAGTGGGACAGAAGAGACCCAGTACTTC. This codes for CASSGTEETQYF.

The rearrangement joins TRBV15 to TRBJ1-2; D is unresolved. The germline gives CDR1 LNHNV, CDR2 YYDKDF (reference sequence). V shed 0 bases and J shed 6 bases, with 5 bases lying between them. The CDR3 extends over 12 amino acids. In DNA form, the CDR3 reads TGTGCCACCAGCAGAGAGGTCGATGGCTACACCTTC. It codes for CATSREVDGYTF.

A few counts support this clonotype. CDR3 DNA: TGTGCCAGCAGCCCCCCCACCAGACAGACCACAGATACGCAGTATTTT. It specifies CASSPPTRQTTDTQYF. The rearrangement joins TRBV21-1 to TRBJ2-3; the table's D call, TRBD1, was not checked against the DNA. TRBV21-1 corresponds to a pseudogene. The CDR3 totals 16 residues.